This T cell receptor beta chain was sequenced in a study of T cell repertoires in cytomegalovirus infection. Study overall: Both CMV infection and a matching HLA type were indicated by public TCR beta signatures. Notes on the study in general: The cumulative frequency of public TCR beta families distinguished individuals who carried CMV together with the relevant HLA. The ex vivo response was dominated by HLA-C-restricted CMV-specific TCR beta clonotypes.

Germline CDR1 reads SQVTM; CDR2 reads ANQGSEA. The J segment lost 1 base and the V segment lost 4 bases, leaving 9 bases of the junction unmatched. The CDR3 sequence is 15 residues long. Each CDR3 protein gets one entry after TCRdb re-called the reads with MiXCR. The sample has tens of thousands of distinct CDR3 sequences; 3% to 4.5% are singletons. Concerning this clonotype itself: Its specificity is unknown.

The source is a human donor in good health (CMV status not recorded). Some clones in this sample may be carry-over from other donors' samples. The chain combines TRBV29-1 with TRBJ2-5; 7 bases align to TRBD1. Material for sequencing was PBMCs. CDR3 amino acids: CSVVGPTGAQETQYF. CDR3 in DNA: TGCAGCGTTGTGGGCCCTACAGGGGCCCAAGAGACCCAGTACTTC.